This T cell receptor beta chain was sequenced for a study of cytomegalovirus exposure and HLA in healthy donors. The germline V gene encodes CDR1 MGHRA and CDR2 YSYEKL. CDR3 length equals 15 residues. Trimming took off 4 bases at V and 7 bases at J, with 14 bases between the two ends. Clones were sequenced by immunoSEQ multiplex PCR, and TCRdb holds only the in-frame ones, with some missing. The sample holds fewer than 200,000 clones, more than 75% seen once. The sequencing sample was made of PBMCs. The chain combines TRBV4-1 with TRBJ1-6; D ambiguous. This clonotype was sampled from a woman in her twenties or thirties in good health and CMV-seronegative. CDR3 nucleotide sequence: TGCGCCAGCAGCCTTAGCACCTCTGGGAATTCACCCCTCCACTTT. Protein sequence: CASSLSTSGNSPLHF.